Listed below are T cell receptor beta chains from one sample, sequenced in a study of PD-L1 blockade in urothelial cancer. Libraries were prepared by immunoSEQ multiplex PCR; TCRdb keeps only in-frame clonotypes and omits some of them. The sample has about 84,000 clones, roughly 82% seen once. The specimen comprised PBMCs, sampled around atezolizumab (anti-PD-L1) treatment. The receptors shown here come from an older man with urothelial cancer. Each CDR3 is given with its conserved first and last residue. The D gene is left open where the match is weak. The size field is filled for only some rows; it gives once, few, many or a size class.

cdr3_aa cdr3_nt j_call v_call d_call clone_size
CASSQDQYEQFF TGTGCCAGCAGCCAAGATCAGTATGAGCAGTTCTTC TRBJ2-1 TRBV14 - -
CASSQDGDEGYEQYF TGCGCCAGCAGCCAAGATGGGGATGAGGGCTACGAGCAGTACTTC TRBJ2-7 TRBV4-1 - -
CASSTGQSYDGYTF TGTGCCAGTAGTACCGGACAGAGCTACGATGGCTACACCTTC TRBJ1-2 TRBV19 - -
CSGGETGVGYEQFF TGCAGCGGAGGGGAAACGGGAGTAGGCTATGAGCAGTTCTTC TRBJ2-1 TRBV29-1 - -
CASSMRGFGEKLFF TGTGCCAGTAGTATGCGGGGCTTCGGTGAAAAACTGTTTTTT TRBJ1-4 TRBV19 - -
CASSRQGLEQYF TGTGCCAGTAGTAGACAGGGGTTGGAGCAGTACTTC TRBJ2-7 TRBV19 TRBD1 once
CASSDLGLATDTQYF TGCGCCAGCAGTGATCTTGGACTAGCGACAGATACGCAGTATTTT TRBJ2-3 TRBV10-2 TRBD2 -
CASSRTGINTGELFF TGTGCCAGCAGTAGGACAGGGATAAACACCGGGGAGCTGTTTTTT TRBJ2-2 TRBV2 TRBD1 -
CASKRSGETQYF TGTGCCAGCAAGCGCTCTGGGGAGACCCAGTACTTC TRBJ2-5 TRBV6-1 - -
CASSPRGITDTQYF TGTGCCAGCAGTCCCCGGGGTATCACAGATACGCAGTATTTT TRBJ2-3 TRBV27 - -
CASSEGGLVRYNTEAFF TGTGCCAGCAGTGAAGGGGGCCTAGTAAGGTATAACACTGAAGCTTTCTTT TRBJ1-1 TRBV6-1 - -
CASSPGTSGRGEQFF TGTGCTAGCAGCCCAGGGACTAGCGGGAGAGGTGAGCAGTTCTTC TRBJ2-1 TRBV7-7 TRBD2 few
CASSQGGGTEAFF TGTGCCAGCAGCCAGGGGGGTGGCACTGAAGCTTTCTTT TRBJ1-1 TRBV6-4 TRBD1 -
CASSLSRADTGELFF TGTGCCAGCAGCTTATCGCGGGCTGATACCGGGGAGCTGTTTTTT TRBJ2-2 TRBV7-3 - -
CATWTDRGYTF TGTGCCACTTGGACAGACCGGGGCTACACCTTC TRBJ1-2 TRBV6-5 - few
CASSQEAGFSTYNEQFF TGCGCCAGCAGCCAAGAAGCTGGTTTTTCGACCTACAATGAGCAGTTCTTC TRBJ2-1 TRBV4-1 - few
CASSLEQGTGYTF TGTGCCAGCAGCTTAGAACAGGGGACTGGCTACACCTTC TRBJ1-2 TRBV7-9 TRBD1 -
CASSRGTGYSGDEQFF TGTGCCAGTAGTAGGGGGACAGGGTACTCCGGGGATGAGCAGTTCTTC TRBJ2-1 TRBV19 TRBD1 -
CASRLALRKRPYEQYF TGTGCAAGTCGCTTAGCGCTGAGGAAGAGACCCTACGAGCAGTACTTC TRBJ2-7 TRBV12-2 - once
CASSPSAGVYGYTF TGTGCCAGCTCACCATCGGCAGGGGTCTATGGCTACACCTTC TRBJ1-2 TRBV18 - -
CASSPPIGAYTDTQYF TGTGCCAGCTCACCACCTATAGGAGCGTACACAGATACGCAGTATTTT TRBJ2-3 TRBV18 - once
CAIGQGGYGYTF TGTGCCATCGGACAGGGCGGGTATGGCTACACCTTC TRBJ1-2 TRBV6-1 TRBD1 -
CASRETRLYQPQHF TGTGCCAGTAGGGAGACGAGACTTTATCAGCCCCAGCATTTT TRBJ1-5 TRBV19 - -
CAISDTYEQYF TGTGCCATCAGTGATACCTACGAGCAGTACTTC TRBJ2-7 TRBV10-3 - -
CATKFGQNDYEQYF TGTGCCACCAAGTTCGGACAAAACGATTACGAGCAGTACTTC TRBJ2-7 TRBV2 - -
CAISESGAGGPSGELFF TGTGCCATCAGTGAGTCAGGAGCGGGAGGGCCTTCCGGGGAGCTGTTTTTT TRBJ2-2 TRBV10-3 TRBD2 -
CASTPGGSGGGNTQYF TGTGCCAGCACCCCCGGGGGGTCGGGGGGCGGTAATACGCAGTATTTT TRBJ2-3 TRBV11-2 - -
CASSERRETQYF TGTGCCAGCAGTGAAAGGCGGGAGACGCAGTATTTT TRBJ2-3 TRBV2 TRBD2 -
CATSRESGREVDNEQFF TGTGCCACCAGCAGAGAATCTGGGCGGGAGGTCGACAATGAGCAGTTCTTC TRBJ2-1 TRBV15 TRBD2 -
CAVSPGGAIYNEQFF TGTGCCGTCAGCCCGGGGGGCGCGATCTACAATGAGCAGTTCTTC TRBJ2-1 TRBV15 - -
CASSILDRVYSNQPQHF TGTGCCAGTAGTATTTTGGACAGGGTATATAGCAATCAGCCCCAGCATTTT TRBJ1-5 TRBV19 TRBD1 few
CASSLERYNEQFF TGTGCCAGCAGCTTGGAACGGTACAATGAGCAGTTCTTC TRBJ2-1 TRBV5-6 - -
CASSLTGHMNTEAFF TGCGCCAGCAGCTTGACAGGGCACATGAACACTGAAGCTTTCTTT TRBJ1-1 TRBV5-1 - -
CASRGPTEVGYTF TGTGCCAGCAGGGGGCCAACCGAGGTCGGCTACACCTTC TRBJ1-2 TRBV27 - -
CASGGVANTGELFF TGTGCCAGCGGAGGGGTTGCGAACACCGGGGAGCTGTTTTTT TRBJ2-2 TRBV11-2 - -
CSVEEAGRETEAFF TGCAGCGTTGAAGAGGCAGGGAGGGAGACTGAAGCTTTCTTT TRBJ1-1 TRBV29-1 - -
CASRGLGGNEQFF TGTGCCAGCAGGGGACTAGGGGGCAATGAGCAGTTCTTC TRBJ2-1 TRBV2 TRBD2 -
CASSVRGLRTEAFF TGTGCCAGCAGCGTTAGGGGGTTGCGCACTGAAGCTTTCTTT TRBJ1-1 TRBV9 - -
CASKLAGGSEQFF TGTGCCAGCAAACTAGCGGGGGGTAGTGAGCAGTTCTTC TRBJ2-1 TRBV2 TRBD2 -
CASSLGQGTVKQYF TGTGCCAGCAGCCTAGGACAGGGTACGGTGAAGCAGTACTTC TRBJ2-7 TRBV27 TRBD1 -
CASSLGHGGNEQFF TGTGCCAGCAGTTTGGGACACGGAGGAAATGAGCAGTTCTTC TRBJ2-1 TRBV6-6 - -
CASSQSQGANYGYTF TGTGCCAGCAGCCAATCCCAGGGTGCTAACTATGGCTACACCTTC TRBJ1-2 TRBV14 - -
CASGGQRVDEQFF TGTGCCAGCGGGGGACAGCGAGTGGATGAGCAGTTCTTC TRBJ2-1 TRBV7-9 TRBD1 -
CASSQGQTNYGYTF TGTGCCAGCAGTCAAGGACAGACGAACTATGGCTACACCTTC TRBJ1-2 TRBV6-1 - -
CASSLVRQGYGYTF TGCGCCAGCAGCTTGGTCCGACAGGGGTATGGCTACACCTTC TRBJ1-2 TRBV5-1 TRBD1 -
CASSIDLTGPEENEQFF TGTGCCAGTAGTATAGATCTCACAGGTCCTGAGGAGAATGAGCAGTTCTTC TRBJ2-1 TRBV19 - -
CASSQDGTSGYFNEQFF TGTGCCAGCAGCCAAGATGGGACTAGCGGATACTTCAATGAGCAGTTCTTC TRBJ2-1 TRBV4-2 TRBD2 -